This T cell receptor beta chain appears in the sequencing data of a study of blood T cells in healthy people across ages. Overall study results and limits: Older individuals had lower TCR beta diversity per million T cells (the decline was roughly linear).

There are a few counts of this clonotype. Antigen specificity is unknown. V lost 0 bases and J lost 8, with 14 bases in between. Germline V CDR1 and CDR2: MGHDK, SYGVNS. This CDR3 contains 16 residues. Isolation of PBMCs gave at least 6.5 million cells per sample. The second PCR ran about 6 to 11 cycles with a sample-barcoded 5' primer and J-beta primers. All samples yielded 2.5 million or more CDR3-containing paired-end reads. MiXCR was run by TCRdb on the 5' RACE reads, yielding one entry per CDR3 protein. The sample has roughly 1,500,000 distinct CDR3 sequences; about 35% are singletons. The sample comprised blood. This TCR derives from a woman aged 25 to 39 in good health. The chain recombines TRBV25-1 with TRBJ1-6, with D possibly being TRBD1 (6 bases). For the CDR3, the DNA is TGTGCCAGCAGTGAATATGGACAGATCTGGGATTCACCCCTCCACTTT. As protein: CASSEYGQIWDSPLHF.